The 15 T cell receptor beta chains below come from one sample, sequenced in a study of cytomegalovirus exposure and HLA in healthy donors. Primers included in the PCR were 60 Vbeta and 13 Jbeta primers. Only in-frame clones appear in the TCRdb table, and some are missing; sequencing was by immunoSEQ multiplex PCR. Of about 160,000 clones listed, 75% to 90% are singletons. Sequenced input: PBMCs. These receptors all come from a man aged 30 to 39 in good health and CMV-seronegative.

V usage is TRBV28 and J usage is TRBJ2-7; 9 bases match TRBD2. Germline V gene lookup returns CDR1 MDHEN and CDR2 SYDVKM. V shed 5 bases and J 6 bases; nucleotides not matched to a gene: 11. This CDR3 has 15 residues. CDR3 sequence: CASSQQRGAPPEQYF. In DNA, the CDR3 is TGTGCCAGCAGTCAACAGCGGGGGGCACCTCCCGAGCAGTACTTC.

The rearrangement joins TRBV19 to TRBJ2-3, with 10 bases identical to TRBD1. The germline V gene encodes CDR1 LNHDA and CDR2 SQIVND (reference sequence). This CDR3 is 16 amino acids long. The trim removed 6 bases at V and 4 bases at J, leaving 10 bases unmatched. The CDR3 DNA reads as TGTGCCAGTAGCCCGATGACAGGGGGCAGTGCAGATACGCAGTATTTT. Its protein product is CASSPMTGGSADTQYF.

The chain is built from TRBV6-1 and TRBJ2-3, with D unclear. Looked up from germline, CDR1 is MNHNS and CDR2 is SASEGT. The CDR3 is made up of 15 amino acids. Deletions cut 4 bases from V and 2 bases from J, with 13 bases between. CDR3 loop: CASSGLQVFTDTQYF. CDR3 sequence (DNA): TGTGCCAGCAGTGGATTACAAGTGTTCACAGATACGCAGTATTTT.

This clone was found once. The chain has TRBV7-2 and TRBJ1-2; no definite D call. Germline CDR1 reads SGHTA; CDR2 reads FQGNSA. This CDR3 has 14 residues. Trimming removed 5 bases at V and 7 bases at J, with 17 bases between. For the CDR3, the DNA is TGTGCCAGCAGCCCTCGGAGCGTTTCGTCTGGCTACACCTTC. It encodes CASSPRSVSSGYTF.

This clone was observed a handful of times. This chain uses TRBV10-3 with TRBJ2-5, with D maybe TRBD2 (6 bases). Germline CDR1 ENHRY, CDR2 SYGVKD. The V end was cut by 10 bases, the J end by 4 bases, with 13 bases between. CDR3 size: 12 residues. CDR3 in DNA: TGTGCCACCATGGGGGGTAGAGAGACCCAGTACTTC. It translates to CATMGGRETQYF.

CDR3 region: CASSLAWTYYNEQFF. CDR3 coding DNA: TGTGCCAGCAGCTTAGCATGGACTTATTACAATGAGCAGTTCTTC. The chain combines TRBV11-1 with TRBJ2-1; possible D gene TRBD2, 5 bases. The V end lost 0 bases, the J end lost 4 bases, and 10 bases lay between the germline ends. The CDR3 runs 15 residues. Germline-derived CDR1 and CDR2 are SGHAT and FQDESV (reference sequence). Looking up the rest from reference TRBV11-1 and TRBJ2-1 gives the full variable domain: EAEVAQSPRYKITEKSQAVAFWCDPISGHATLYWYRQILGQGPELLVQFQDESVVDDSQLPKDRFSAERLKGVDSTLKIQPAELGDSAMYLCASSLAWTYYNEQFFGPGTRLTVL.

This clone was observed a single time. The genes are TRBV27 and TRBJ2-1; 7 bases match TRBD1. This CDR3 is 15 amino acids long. The ends lost 5 bases at V and 12 bases at J; junction bases unmatched: 16. The germline CDR1 and CDR2 sequences are MNHEY and SMNVEV (reference sequence). CDR3 sequence: CASSLLYRGNSSQFF. The CDR3, as DNA: TGTGCCAGCAGTCTTCTATACAGGGGAAATTCGTCGCAGTTCTTC.

The chain recombines TRBV29-1 with TRBJ2-1; 7 bases align to TRBD1. J gave up 4 bases and V 4 bases, and 7 bases lay outside the gene matches. The CDR3 spans 14 residues. The germline gives CDR1 SQVTM, CDR2 ANQGSEA. CDR3 residues: CSVAQGLRYNEQFF. The CDR3 DNA follows: TGCAGCGTTGCACAGGGGTTGAGGTACAATGAGCAGTTCTTC.

The chain is built from TRBV27 and TRBJ2-7; TRBD1 matches 7 bases. V shed 0 bases and J 2 bases; nucleotides not matched to a gene: 4. Germline assignment: CDR1 MNHEY and CDR2 SMNVEV (reference sequence). The CDR3 spans 15 residues. CDR3 sequence (DNA): TGTGCCAGCAGTTTATCGACAGGGTCTCCCTACGAGCAGTACTTC. It yields the protein CASSLSTGSPYEQYF.

V and J are TRBV5-1 and TRBJ1-2, with D tentatively TRBD1 (6 bases). Per the germline V gene, CDR1 is SGHRS and CDR2 is YFSETQ. Trimming took off 2 bases at V and 1 base at J, with 12 bases between the two ends. This CDR3 region has 15 residues. DNA for the CDR3: TGCGCCAGCAGCTTTAATACAGGGCTTAACTATGGCTACACCTTC. This gives the protein CASSFNTGLNYGYTF.

This rearrangement joins TRBV6-5 to TRBJ1-2; 7 positions agree with TRBD1. The CDR3 loop spans 14 amino acids. Germline V lookup: CDR1 MNHEY, CDR2 SVGAGI. V was pared by 5 bases and J by 4 bases, with 7 bases of the junction left unmatched. The CDR3 sequence is CASSTRQGIYGYTF. The CDR3 nucleotides read TGTGCCAGCAGTACAAGACAGGGAATCTATGGCTACACCTTC.

The V gene is TRBV5-8, the J gene TRBJ1-3; D unresolved. The ends were cut back, 3 bases at V and 0 bases at J, with 13 bases in the middle. CDR1 is SGHTS, CDR2 YDEGEE, per germline. This CDR3 spans 16 amino acids. CDR3 amino acids: CASSWGDGLSGNTIYF. The CDR3 DNA sequence: TGTGCCAGCAGCTGGGGAGACGGACTCTCTGGAAACACCATATATTTT. The complete variable domain, with remaining parts taken from reference TRBV5-8 and TRBJ1-3, reads EAGVTQSPTHLIKTRGQQATLRCSPISGHTSVYWYQQALGLGLQFLLWYDEGEERNRGNFPPRFSGRQFPNYSSELNVNALELEDSALYLCASSWGDGLSGNTIYFGEGSWLTVV.

This chain uses TRBV28 with TRBJ2-7, with TRBD2 matching over 7 bases. The CDR3 runs to 14 residues. Germline CDR1 MDHEN, CDR2 SYDVKM. V lost 7 bases, J lost 4 bases, and 10 bases stayed unmatched. CDR3 coding DNA: TGTGCCAGCACCTCTAGCGGCCGAATTTACGAGCAGTACTTC. Translation: CASTSSGRIYEQYF.

The chain couples TRBV29-1 to TRBJ2-7; D is perhaps TRBD2 (6 bases). The CDR3 is 16 amino acids. V was trimmed by 3 bases and J by 0 bases, leaving 18 bases between them. Germline assignment: CDR1 SQVTM and CDR2 ANQGSEA. The CDR3 here is CSVDEIGGSSSYEQYF. The CDR3 region has the DNA TGCAGCGTTGATGAAATCGGGGGATCGAGCTCCTACGAGCAGTACTTC.

The chain couples TRBV7-8 to TRBJ1-1; D remains ambiguous. The germline V and J ends were trimmed by 2 bases and 6 bases, with 19 bases remaining between them. This CDR3 region has 16 residues. The germline V gene encodes CDR1 SGHVS and CDR2 FQNEAQ. This chain's CDR3 is CASSLIRVNIFAEAFF. The CDR3 bases are TGTGCCAGCAGCTTAATTCGGGTGAATATTTTCGCTGAAGCTTTCTTT.